These 18 T cell receptor beta chains were all obtained from the same sample, sequenced in a study of shared T cell receptors in the human thymus. Assay: immunoSEQ multiplex PCR; the TCRdb copy retains only in-frame clones and omits some. The data contain some 660,000 clones, 87% of them singletons. The same specimen was also included in a second study, on human thymus T cells.

Sequencing was performed on thymocytes. The source of these receptors is a boy younger than two with a congenital heart defect.

The genes are TRBV27 and TRBJ2-7; D ambiguous. In germline, CDR1 is MNHEY, CDR2 SMNVEV (reference sequence). The CDR3 loop spans 12 amino acids. V lost 6 bases and J 6 bases, leaving 12 bases between the germline ends. For the CDR3, the DNA is TGTGCCAGCAGCCCACACCCTTCCGAGCAGTACTTC. This codes for CASSPHPSEQYF.

This rearrangement joins TRBV28 to TRBJ1-4; D gene ambiguous. CDR3 length: 14 amino acids. The V end lost 6 bases, the J end lost 0 bases, and 8 bases lay between the germline ends. Germline V gives CDR1 MDHEN, CDR2 SYDVKM. CDR3 sequence reads: CASRQIATNEKLFF. The DNA for the CDR3 is TGTGCCAGCAGACAGATTGCAACTAATGAAAAACTGTTTTTT.

The V call is TRBV11-2, the J call TRBJ2-1, with 9 positions matching TRBD1. Germline V gives CDR1 SGHAT, CDR2 FQNNGV. The CDR3 is made up of 15 amino acids. With V trimmed by 1 base and J by 8 bases, 6 bases remained unmatched. The CDR3, as DNA: TGTGCCAGCAGCTTAGGGACAGGGGAGGGCTATGAGCAGTTCTTC. Protein: CASSLGTGEGYEQFF.

The rearrangement joins TRBV28 to TRBJ2-5; TRBD2 matches 10 bases. This CDR3 has 16 residues. Germline V gene data show CDR1 as MDHEN and CDR2 as SYDVKM. Unmatched junction bases numbered 7, after V lost 3 bases and J lost 3 bases. The DNA of the CDR3 is TGTGCCAGCAGTTTCTGGGCTAGCGGGAGAAAAGAGACCCAGTACTTC. Encoded protein: CASSFWASGRKETQYF.

The chain links TRBV10-3 to TRBJ1-4, with a possible D match to TRBD1 (5 bases). The ends were cut back, 0 bases at V and 8 bases at J, with 13 bases in the middle. This CDR3 comprises 15 residues. Germline V gene lookup returns CDR1 ENHRY and CDR2 SYGVKD. The CDR3 DNA is TGTGCCATCAGTGAGTCGCAGGGATACTCGGAAAAACTGTTTTTT. Amino acid sequence: CAISESQGYSEKLFF.

V usage is TRBV10-3 and J usage is TRBJ1-3; D is unclear. CDR3 length: 12 amino acids. V dropped 10 bases and J dropped 0 bases, with 7 bases sitting between them. CDR1 is ENHRY, CDR2 SYGVKD, per germline. CDR3 sequence: CATQDSGNTIYF. Written as DNA, the CDR3 is TGTGCCACCCAGGACTCTGGAAACACCATATATTTT.

The chain carries TRBV10-3 and TRBJ2-1; a possible D gene is TRBD1 (6 bases). Trimming stripped 0 bases from V and 6 bases from J, with 9 bases between. From germline, CDR1 is ENHRY and CDR2 SYGVKD. The CDR3 runs 14 residues. The CDR3 DNA reads as TGTGCCATCAGTGAGTCACTAGGGGGCAATGAGCAGTTCTTC. Translated: CAISESLGGNEQFF.

This chain uses TRBV7-9 with TRBJ2-5; TRBD1 might be the D (6 bases). Trimming stripped 7 bases from V and 2 bases from J, with 8 bases between. Per germline, CDR1 SEHNR and CDR2 FQNEAQ (reference sequence). This CDR3 contains 12 residues. In DNA form, the CDR3 reads TGTGCCAGCAACCAGGGGCAAGAGACCCAGTACTTC. Its translation is CASNQGQETQYF.

This rearrangement joins TRBV10-3 to TRBJ1-5, with 9 bases matching TRBD1. Germline V gene lookup returns CDR1 ENHRY and CDR2 SYGVKD. With V trimmed by 4 bases and J by 5 bases, 3 bases remained unmatched. The length of the CDR3 is 14 residues. The CDR3 bases are TGTGCCATCAGTGGGGACAGGGCAGATCAGCCCCAGCATTTT. Protein product: CAISGDRADQPQHF.

V usage is TRBV28 and J usage is TRBJ1-5, with 8 bases matching TRBD1. Germline V CDR1 and CDR2: MDHEN, SYDVKM. V trimming: 3 bases; J trimming: 1 base; junction bases outside the gene matches: 8. The CDR3 totals 17 residues. The DNA of the CDR3 is TGTGCCAGCAGTTTGCACCCAGGGGGCGAAAGCAATCAGCCCCAGCATTTT. Translated: CASSLHPGGESNQPQHF.

The chain carries TRBV2 and TRBJ2-1; D call uncertain. The V gene lost 3 bases and the J gene lost 9 bases, with 6 bases spanning the gap. The CDR3 totals 11 residues. From germline, CDR1 is SNHLY and CDR2 FYNNEI. CDR3 protein: CASSDGCEQFF. The CDR3 region has the DNA TGTGCCAGCAGTGACGGGTGTGAGCAGTTCTTC.

V is TRBV2 and J is TRBJ2-2; 7 positions agree with TRBD1. From germline, CDR1 is SNHLY and CDR2 FYNNEI. The V and J ends lost 6 bases and 4 bases, in that order; junction bases with no gene match: 8. This CDR3 is built from 15 residues. CDR3 nucleotide sequence: TGTGCCAGCAGGCCGAAACAGGGGCGCACCGGGGAGCTGTTTTTT. Translation gives CASRPKQGRTGELFF.

This sequence joins TRBV9 and TRBJ1-2, with D possibly TRBD1 on 5 matching bases. The CDR3 runs to 18 residues. Trimming removed 0 bases from V and 3 bases from J, with 21 bases in between. CDR1 SGDLS and CDR2 YYNGEE come from the germline V gene. CDR3 DNA sequence: TGTGCCAGCAGCGTAGAAGGAGTGTTGGGGGGGAGTGACTATGGCTACACCTTC. It encodes CASSVEGVLGGSDYGYTF.

This clone was recorded only once. The chain carries TRBV7-9 and TRBJ1-1; 7 nucleotides agree with TRBD1. The CDR3 is 16 residues long. Germline CDR1 SEHNR, CDR2 FQNEAQ (reference sequence). V shed 1 base, J shed 1 base, and the junction held 6 bases outside the gene matches. CDR3 in DNA: TGTGCCAGCAGCTTAGATCGGCAGGGGGGGAACACTGAAGCTTTCTTT. Translated: CASSLDRQGGNTEAFF.

The chain uses TRBV28 and TRBJ1-5, with TRBD1 matching over 9 bases. From germline, CDR1 is MDHEN and CDR2 SYDVKM. CDR3 length: 17 residues. V lost 5 bases, J lost 4 bases, and 12 bases stayed unmatched. The CDR3 nucleotides read TGTGCCAGCAGTCGCCGAAGGGACAGGGAAGAAAATCAGCCCCAGCATTTT. Translating gives CASSRRRDREENQPQHF.

The chain employs TRBV5-6 and TRBJ1-2, with TRBD1 as a possible D gene (6 bases). Germline V gene lookup returns CDR1 SGHDT and CDR2 YYEEEE. The ends were cut back, 4 bases at V and 0 bases at J, with 16 bases in the middle. CDR3 size: 16 residues. The CDR3 DNA reads as TGTGCCAGCAGCACACCCTGGGGGCGGGCTAACTATGGCTACACCTTC. Its protein is CASSTPWGRANYGYTF.

The CDR3, as DNA: TGTGCCAGCACCCTATTAAACCCCACTAGCGGAGAGAACACCGGGGAGCTGTTTTTT. This codes for CASTLLNPTSGENTGELFF. The chain couples TRBV7-2 to TRBJ2-2; TRBD2 aligns across 8 bases. This CDR3 has 19 amino acids. The junction had 17 bases not matched to a gene; V was cut back by 7 bases and J by 1 base. The germline gives CDR1 SGHTA, CDR2 FQGNSA. The whole variable domain, filled in from reference TRBV7-2 and TRBJ2-2, reads GAGVSQSPSNKVTEKGKDVELRCDPISGHTALYWYRQSLGQGLEFLIYFQGNSAPDKSGLPSDRFSAERTGGSVSTLTIQRTQQEDSAVYLCASTLLNPTSGENTGELFFGEGSRLTVL.

The V gene is TRBV10-1, the J gene TRBJ1-1, with 7 bases identical to TRBD1. From germline, CDR1 is WNHNN and CDR2 SYGVQD (reference sequence). CDR3 length: 15 residues. J lost 4 bases, V lost 5 bases, and 10 bases had no gene match. The CDR3 DNA follows: TGCGCCAGCAGTCCTGACAGGGAATATGGCACTGAAGCTTTCTTT. Protein product: CASSPDREYGTEAFF.